Listed below are T cell receptor beta chains from one sample, sequenced in a study of blood T cells in healthy people across ages. TCRdb reprocessed the 5' RACE reads via MiXCR and lists one record per CDR3 protein. The sample lists about 730,000 distinct CDR3 sequences; roughly 45% were seen once. Sequencing was done on a sample of blood. Source of these receptors: an older woman in good health. Both conserved end residues are part of each CDR3.

V gene: TRBV6-6; J gene: TRBJ2-1; CDR3 protein: CASSYIQAHNEQFF
V gene: TRBV7-9; J gene: TRBJ2-5; CDR3 protein: CASTQGADEQYF
V gene: TRBV9; J gene: TRBJ1-2; CDR3 protein: CASSTSSVGTVNYGYTF
V gene: TRBV29-1; J gene: TRBJ2-1; CDR3 protein: CSVEGPSGYNEQFF
V gene: TRBV21-1; J gene: TRBJ2-4; CDR3 protein: CASSHPGLAKNIQYF
V gene: TRBV14; J gene: TRBJ2-3; CDR3 protein: CASSPRLDSTDTQYF
V gene: TRBV5-1; J gene: TRBJ1-5; CDR3 protein: CASSRDSGEGPQHF
V gene: TRBV10-3; J gene: TRBJ2-3; CDR3 protein: CAISRQGPGTDTQYF
V gene: TRBV5-5; J gene: TRBJ2-5; CDR3 protein: CASSLLGTGSGETQYF
V gene: TRBV24-1; J gene: TRBJ2-1; CDR3 protein: CATNAFATSGNHEQFF
V gene: TRBV12-3/TRBV12-4; J gene: TRBJ1-3; CDR3 protein: CASSFITGAGGNTIYF
V gene: TRBV29-1; J gene: TRBJ1-2; CDR3 protein: CSGGVETVSGGYTF
V gene: TRBV18; J gene: TRBJ2-7; CDR3 protein: CASSPTIGQSSYEQYF
V gene: TRBV5-1; J gene: TRBJ2-3; CDR3 protein: CASSFTPGDTQYF
V gene: TRBV7-9; J gene: TRBJ2-6; CDR3 protein: CASSHEVAGANVLTF
V gene: TRBV20-1; J gene: TRBJ2-1; CDR3 protein: CSVGLAYNKQFF
V gene: TRBV20-1; J gene: TRBJ2-7; CDR3 protein: CSASQQIYEQYF
V gene: TRBV5-8; J gene: -; CDR3 protein: CASREESEQYF
V gene: TRBV20-1; J gene: TRBJ1-6; CDR3 protein: CSAGGQGSRYNSPLHF
V gene: TRBV28; J gene: TRBJ2-3; CDR3 protein: CASSLTLWTSGGRVDTQYF
V gene: TRBV20-1; J gene: TRBJ2-2; CDR3 protein: CSARRGGSAGELFF
V gene: TRBV7-2; J gene: TRBJ2-3; CDR3 protein: CASSLKSYSGGRSDTQYF
V gene: TRBV3-1; J gene: TRBJ1-2; CDR3 protein: CASSMRTGPGYTF
V gene: TRBV20-1; J gene: TRBJ1-2; CDR3 protein: CSANKDGANYGYTF
V gene: TRBV29-1; J gene: TRBJ2-5; CDR3 protein: CSVVGGGETQYF
V gene: TRBV6-5; J gene: TRBJ2-3; CDR3 protein: CASSYGGDGTDTQYF